This T cell receptor beta chain was sequenced during a study of Ad26.COV2.S vaccination and SARS-CoV-2 variants. Concerning this clone: The same CDR3 can be traced to other DNA sequences in this sample.

As for treatment: around 19 received Ad26.COV2.S at low or high dose, single or two shots; about 5 received placebo; per-sample allocation not given. Repertoires come from day 63 after the first vaccine or placebo injection. Profiling relied on immunoSEQ multiplex PCR, and the TCRdb table lists in-frame clones only, not all of them. The repertoire holds 380,000 or so clones, with roughly four fifths as singletons. This CDR3 has 16 amino acids. Germline trimming cut 4 bases from V and 2 bases from J; bases unmatched to any gene: 4. Germline CDR1 SGHNT, CDR2 YYREEE (reference sequence). This material consisted of peripheral blood, taken in a trial of Ad26.COV2.S vaccine versus placebo. The origin of this receptor is a person between 18 and 60 years old who received the Ad26.COV2.S COVID-19 vaccine or a placebo. The chain joins TRBV5-4 to TRBJ2-3; TRBD2 matches at 13 bases. The CDR3 DNA is TGTGCCAGCAGCAGGGGACTAGCGGGGTCCACAGATACGCAGTATTTT. The encoded protein is CASSRGLAGSTDTQYF.